This TCR beta chain was identified during a study of tumor-infiltrating lymphocytes in localized non-small cell lung cancer. Study background: Some samples were collected after neoadjuvant chemotherapy; smokers, never-smokers and several histologies were included. Notes on the study in general: Technical variation could not be separated from intratumor heterogeneity here.

Of note for this clone: Its antigen remains unidentified.

Sequenced by immunoSEQ multiplex PCR; TCRdb stores in-frame clones only, minus some. The repertoire holds 8,500 to 10,000 clones, with about 63% as singletons. The TCR sequence derives from a human donor with non-small cell lung cancer. The sample consisted of uninvolved lung tissue not adjacent to the tumor.

The CDR3, as DNA: TGCAGCGGTCAGGGGTCCTCCTACAATGAGCAGTTCTTC. Encoded protein: CSGQGSSYNEQFF. The gene calls are TRBV29-1 and TRBJ2-1; a weak D match, TRBD1 (6 bases). Germline assignment: CDR1 SQVTM and CDR2 ANQGSEA. V lost 7 bases, J lost 0 bases, and 10 bases lay in between. The CDR3 covers 13 residues.